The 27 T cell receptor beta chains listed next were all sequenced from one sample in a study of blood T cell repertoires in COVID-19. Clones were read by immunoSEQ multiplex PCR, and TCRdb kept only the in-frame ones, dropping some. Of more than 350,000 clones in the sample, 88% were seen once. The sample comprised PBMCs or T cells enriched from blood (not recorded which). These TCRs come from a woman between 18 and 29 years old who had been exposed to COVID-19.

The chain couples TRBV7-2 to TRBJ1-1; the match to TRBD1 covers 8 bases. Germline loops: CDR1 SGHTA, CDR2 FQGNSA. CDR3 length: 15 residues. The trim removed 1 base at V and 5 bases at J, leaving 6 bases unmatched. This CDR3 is CASSLGGQGATEAFF. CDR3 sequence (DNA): TGTGCCAGCAGCTTAGGTGGCCAGGGGGCGACTGAAGCTTTCTTT.

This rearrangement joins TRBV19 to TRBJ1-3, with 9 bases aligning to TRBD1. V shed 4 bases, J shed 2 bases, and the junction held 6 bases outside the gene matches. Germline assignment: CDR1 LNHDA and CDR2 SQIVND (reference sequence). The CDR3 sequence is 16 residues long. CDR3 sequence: CASSTQGASTGNTIYF. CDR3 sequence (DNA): TGTGCCAGTAGTACACAGGGGGCGTCCACTGGAAACACCATATATTTT.

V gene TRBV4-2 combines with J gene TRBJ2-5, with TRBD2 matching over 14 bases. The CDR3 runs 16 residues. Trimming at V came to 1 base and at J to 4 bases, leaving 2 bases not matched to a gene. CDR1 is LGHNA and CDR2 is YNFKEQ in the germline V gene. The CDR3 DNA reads TGTGCCAGCAGCCAAGGACTAGCGGGAGGGTTAGAGACCCAGTACTTC. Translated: CASSQGLAGGLETQYF.

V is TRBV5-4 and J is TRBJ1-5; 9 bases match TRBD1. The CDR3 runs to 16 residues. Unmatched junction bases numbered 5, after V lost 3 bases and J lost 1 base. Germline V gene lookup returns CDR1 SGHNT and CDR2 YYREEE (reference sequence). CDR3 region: CASSSQGAGSNQPQHF. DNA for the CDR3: TGTGCCAGCAGCTCACAGGGGGCCGGCAGCAATCAGCCCCAGCATTTT.

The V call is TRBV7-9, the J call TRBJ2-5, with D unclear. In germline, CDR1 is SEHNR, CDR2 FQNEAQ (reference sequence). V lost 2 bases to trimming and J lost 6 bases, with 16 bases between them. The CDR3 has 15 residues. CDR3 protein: CASSLISVERKTQYF. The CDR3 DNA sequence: TGTGCCAGCAGCTTAATTTCAGTGGAGAGAAAGACCCAGTACTTC.

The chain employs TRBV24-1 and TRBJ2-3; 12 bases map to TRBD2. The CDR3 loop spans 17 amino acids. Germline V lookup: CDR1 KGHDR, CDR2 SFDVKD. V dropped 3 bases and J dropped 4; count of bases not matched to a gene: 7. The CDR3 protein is CATSDNRLAGAPDTQYF. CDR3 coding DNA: TGTGCCACCAGTGATAATAGACTAGCGGGGGCCCCAGATACGCAGTATTTT.

The CDR3 region has the DNA TGCAGCGTTGATAACAGGGGGCTAGGAACTGGAAACACCATATATTTT. Protein product: CSVDNRGLGTGNTIYF. The chain employs TRBV29-1 and TRBJ1-3, with 9 bases lining up with TRBD1. With V trimmed by 3 bases and J by 2 bases, 8 bases remained unmatched. The CDR3 contains 16 residues. Germline V gene sequence: CDR1 SQVTM, CDR2 ANQGSEA.

The chain's CDR3 is CASSQDQKDTQYF. CDR3 DNA: TGTGCCAGCAGCCAAGATCAGAAAGATACGCAGTATTTT. The V gene is TRBV4-2, the J gene TRBJ2-3; D is ambiguous. The CDR3 is 13 amino acids. V lost 0 bases and J lost 5, with 6 bases in between. CDR1 is LGHNA, CDR2 YNFKEQ, per germline.

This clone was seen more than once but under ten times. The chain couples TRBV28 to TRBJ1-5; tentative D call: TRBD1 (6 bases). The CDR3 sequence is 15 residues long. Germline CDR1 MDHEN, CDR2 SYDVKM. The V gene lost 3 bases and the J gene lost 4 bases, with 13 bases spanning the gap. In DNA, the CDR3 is TGTGCCAGCAGTTTTTCAGGGGTCGATAATCAGCCCCAGCATTTT. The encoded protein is CASSFSGVDNQPQHF.

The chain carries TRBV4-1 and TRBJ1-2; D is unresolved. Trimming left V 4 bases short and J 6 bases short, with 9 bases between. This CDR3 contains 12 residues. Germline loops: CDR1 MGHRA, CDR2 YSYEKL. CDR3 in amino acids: CASSPGLHGYTF. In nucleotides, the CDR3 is TGCGCCAGCAGCCCAGGACTCCATGGCTACACCTTC.

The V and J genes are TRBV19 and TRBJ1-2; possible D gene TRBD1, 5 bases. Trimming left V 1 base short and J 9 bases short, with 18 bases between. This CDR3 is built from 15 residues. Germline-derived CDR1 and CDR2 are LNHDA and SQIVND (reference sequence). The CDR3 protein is CASSIAGPGYESYTF. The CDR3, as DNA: TGTGCCAGTAGTATAGCCGGCCCAGGGTACGAGAGCTACACCTTC.

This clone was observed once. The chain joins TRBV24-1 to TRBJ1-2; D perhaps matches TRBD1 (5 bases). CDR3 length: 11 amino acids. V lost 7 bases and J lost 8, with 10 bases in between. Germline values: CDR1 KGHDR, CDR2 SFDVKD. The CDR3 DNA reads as TGTGCCACCAGCCAGGGATTCGGCTACACCTTC. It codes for CATSQGFGYTF.

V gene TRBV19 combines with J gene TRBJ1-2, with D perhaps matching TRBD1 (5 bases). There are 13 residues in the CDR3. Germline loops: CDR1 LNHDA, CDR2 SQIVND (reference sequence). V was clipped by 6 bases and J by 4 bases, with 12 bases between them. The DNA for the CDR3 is TGTGCCAGTAGGAACGGACACATCTATGGCTACACCTTC. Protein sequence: CASRNGHIYGYTF. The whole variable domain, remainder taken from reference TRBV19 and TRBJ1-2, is DGGITQSPKYLFRKEGQNVTLSCEQNLNHDAMYWYRQDPGQGLRLIYYSQIVNDFQKGDIAEGYSVSREKKESFPLTVTSAQKNPTAFYLCASRNGHIYGYTFGSGTRLTVV.

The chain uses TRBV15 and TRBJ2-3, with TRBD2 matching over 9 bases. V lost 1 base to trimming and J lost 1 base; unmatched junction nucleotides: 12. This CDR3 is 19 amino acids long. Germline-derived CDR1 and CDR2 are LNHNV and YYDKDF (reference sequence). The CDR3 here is CATSRGLVHGGRGTDTQYF. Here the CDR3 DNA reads TGTGCCACCAGCAGAGGGTTGGTGCATGGCGGGAGGGGCACAGATACGCAGTATTTT.

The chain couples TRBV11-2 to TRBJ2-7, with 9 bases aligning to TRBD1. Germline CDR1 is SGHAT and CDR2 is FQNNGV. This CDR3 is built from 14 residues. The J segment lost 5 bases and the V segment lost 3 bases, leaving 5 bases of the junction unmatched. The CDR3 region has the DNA TGTGCCAGCAGCTTCACAGGGGGCCGGGACGAGCAGTACTTC. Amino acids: CASSFTGGRDEQYF.

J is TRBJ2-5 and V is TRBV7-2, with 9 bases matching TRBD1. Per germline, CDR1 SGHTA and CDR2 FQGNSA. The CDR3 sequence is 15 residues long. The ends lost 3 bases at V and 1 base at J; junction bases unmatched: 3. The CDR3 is CASSLQGQGQETQYF. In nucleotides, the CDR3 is TGTGCCAGCAGCTTGCAGGGACAGGGCCAAGAGACCCAGTACTTC.

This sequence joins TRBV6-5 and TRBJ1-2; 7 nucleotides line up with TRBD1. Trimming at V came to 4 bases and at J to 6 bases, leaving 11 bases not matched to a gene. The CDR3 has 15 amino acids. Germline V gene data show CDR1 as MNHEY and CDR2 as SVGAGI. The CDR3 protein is CASSSPRTGWNGYTF. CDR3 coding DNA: TGTGCCAGCAGTTCCCCCCGGACAGGTTGGAATGGCTACACCTTC.

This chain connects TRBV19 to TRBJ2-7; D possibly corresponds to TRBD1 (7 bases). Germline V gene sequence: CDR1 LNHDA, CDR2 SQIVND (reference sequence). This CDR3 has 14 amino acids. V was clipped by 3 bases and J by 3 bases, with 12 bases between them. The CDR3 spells CASSMEGAGYEQYF. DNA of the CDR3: TGTGCCAGTAGTATGGAGGGGGCCGGCTACGAGCAGTACTTC.

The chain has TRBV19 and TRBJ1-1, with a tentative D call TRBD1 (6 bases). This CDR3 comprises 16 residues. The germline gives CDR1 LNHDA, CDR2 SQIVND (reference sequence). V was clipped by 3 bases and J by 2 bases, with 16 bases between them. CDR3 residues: CASSIFAGAGNTEAFF. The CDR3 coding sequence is TGTGCCAGTAGTATCTTTGCAGGGGCCGGTAACACTGAAGCTTTCTTT.

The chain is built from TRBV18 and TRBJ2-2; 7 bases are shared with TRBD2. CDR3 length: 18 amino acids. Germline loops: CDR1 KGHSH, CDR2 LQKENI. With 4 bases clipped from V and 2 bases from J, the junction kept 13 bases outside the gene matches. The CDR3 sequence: CASSHPGIAGANTGELFF. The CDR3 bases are TGTGCCAGCTCACACCCTGGCATAGCGGGTGCAAACACCGGGGAGCTGTTTTTT.

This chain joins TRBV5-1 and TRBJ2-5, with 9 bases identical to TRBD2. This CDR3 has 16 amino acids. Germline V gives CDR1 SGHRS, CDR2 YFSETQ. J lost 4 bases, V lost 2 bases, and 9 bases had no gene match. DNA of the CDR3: TGCGCCAGCAGCTTAACTAGCGCGGGGGGGGCAGAGACCCAGTACTTC. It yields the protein CASSLTSAGGAETQYF.

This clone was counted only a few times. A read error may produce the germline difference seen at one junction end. The CDR3 DNA is TGTGCCAGCAGCTTTAACATCGGGGAGCTGTTTTTT. Its translation is CASSFNIGELFF. J is TRBJ2-2 and V is TRBV13; D ambiguous. Germline-derived CDR1 and CDR2 are PRHDT and FYEKMQ (reference sequence). The CDR3 contains 12 residues.

DNA of the CDR3: TGCGCCAGCAGCCTCTTCGGACTAGCGGGCAAGCCCGGGACGCAGTATTTT. It codes for CASSLFGLAGKPGTQYF. The J gene is TRBJ2-3, the V gene TRBV5-1; the match to TRBD2 covers 11 bases. The germline CDR1 and CDR2 sequences are SGHRS and YFSETQ. The CDR3 covers 17 residues. J lost 9 bases, V lost 4 bases, and 16 bases had no gene match.

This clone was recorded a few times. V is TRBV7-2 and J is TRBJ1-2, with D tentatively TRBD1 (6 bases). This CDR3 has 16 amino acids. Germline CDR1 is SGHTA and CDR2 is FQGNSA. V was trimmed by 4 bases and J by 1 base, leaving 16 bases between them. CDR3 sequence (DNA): TGTGCCAGCAGCTCTCGACAGGTCATCGTTAACTATGGCTACACCTTC. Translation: CASSSRQVIVNYGYTF.

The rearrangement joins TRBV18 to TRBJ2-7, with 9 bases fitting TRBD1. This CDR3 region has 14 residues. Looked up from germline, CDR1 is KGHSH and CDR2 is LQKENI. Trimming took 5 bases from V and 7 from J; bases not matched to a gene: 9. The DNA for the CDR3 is TGTGCCAGCTCATCTAACTTCGGGACAGGGGAGCAGTACTTC. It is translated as CASSSNFGTGEQYF.

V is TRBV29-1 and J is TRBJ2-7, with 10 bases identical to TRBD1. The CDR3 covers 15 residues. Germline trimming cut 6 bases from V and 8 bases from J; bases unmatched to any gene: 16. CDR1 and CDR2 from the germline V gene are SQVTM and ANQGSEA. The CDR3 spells CSVDTSDRGLRKQYF. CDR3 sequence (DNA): TGCAGCGTGGACACCTCTGACAGGGGGCTACGGAAGCAGTACTTC.

The CDR3 loop reads CASSLGRWATVNTEAFF. CDR3 in DNA: TGTGCCAGCAGCTTAGGAAGGTGGGCAACAGTGAACACTGAAGCTTTCTTT. The chain uses TRBV7-8 and TRBJ1-1; D is unresolved. CDR1 is SGHVS and CDR2 is FQNEAQ in the germline V gene. The CDR3 extends over 17 amino acids. Trimming left V 1 base short and J 0 bases short, with 15 bases between. Combining the CDR3 with reference TRBV7-8 and TRBJ1-1 gives the whole variable domain GAGVSQSPRYKVAKRGQDVALRCDPISGHVSLFWYQQALGQGPEFLTYFQNEAQLDKSGLPSDRFFAERPEGSVSTLKIQRTQQEDSAVYLCASSLGRWATVNTEAFFGQGTRLTVV.